This entry features one T cell receptor (beta chain) sequence. The sample originates from a study of shared clonotypes between healthy human individuals. The CDR3 spans 14 residues. Germline-derived CDR1 and CDR2 are MNHEY and SMNVEV (reference sequence). Libraries were prepared by immunoSEQ multiplex PCR; TCRdb keeps only in-frame clonotypes and omits some of them. The top ten clones hold approximately 0.35% of a sample with around 2.5 million clones, more than 85% of them seen once. Material for sequencing was naive CD4+ T cells from PBMCs. Subset given: CD45RA+ positively selected. The V and J genes are TRBV27 and TRBJ2-5; 8 bases are a match to TRBD1. With the DNA end fitting TRBJ2-7 better, the J assignment may be wrong. This sequence was found in a man between 18 and 29 years old in good health. Some clones in this sample may be carry-over from other donors' samples. CDR3 coding DNA: TGTGCCAGCAGTTACAGGGGGTCGGCTGCCGAGCAGTACTTC. Translation: CASSYRGSAAEQYF.